This T cell receptor (beta chain) is from a study of blood T cell repertoires in COVID-19. Across the whole study: Whether acute or convalescent, the COVID-19 samples came from the United States, Italy and Spain.

Per the authors' pipeline: For nucleated cells, counts were estimated from reference gene primer amplification. Profiled with immunoSEQ multiplex PCR; TCRdb holds only in-frame clones, not every one. D and trimming come from the DNA, and the V and J calls and clone size come from that table. This sample yields some 89,000 clones, of which approximately 87% are seen a single time; 15% to 17% belongs to the top ten. This clone was observed a single time. CDR3 size: 16 residues. Germline lookup yields CDR1 MGHRA and CDR2 YSYEKL. Losses at the gene ends were 2 bases for V and 4 bases for J; bases not matched to a gene: 8.

This TCR was sampled from a human donor in a cohort sampled during active COVID-19. The V call is TRBV4-1, the J call TRBJ1-2, with 9 positions matching TRBD1. The material sequenced was peripheral blood. In DNA, the CDR3 is TGCGCCAGCAGCCAACTCCCGGGACAGGGTGCCTATGGCTACACCTTC. Its protein is CASSQLPGQGAYGYTF.